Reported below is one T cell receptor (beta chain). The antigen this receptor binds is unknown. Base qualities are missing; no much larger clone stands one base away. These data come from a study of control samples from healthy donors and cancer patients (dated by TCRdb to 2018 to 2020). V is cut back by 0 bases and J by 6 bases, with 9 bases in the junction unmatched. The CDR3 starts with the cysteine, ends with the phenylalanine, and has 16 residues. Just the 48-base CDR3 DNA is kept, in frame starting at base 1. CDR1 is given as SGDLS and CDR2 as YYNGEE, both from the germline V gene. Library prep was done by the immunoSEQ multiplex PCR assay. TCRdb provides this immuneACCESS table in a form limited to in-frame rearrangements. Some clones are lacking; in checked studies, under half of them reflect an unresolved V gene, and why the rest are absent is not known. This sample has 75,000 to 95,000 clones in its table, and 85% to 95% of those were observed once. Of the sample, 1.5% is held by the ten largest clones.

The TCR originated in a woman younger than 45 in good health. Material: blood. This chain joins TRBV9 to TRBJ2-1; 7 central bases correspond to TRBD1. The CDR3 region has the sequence CASSVAQTGLGNEQFF. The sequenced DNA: TGTGCCAGCAGCGTAGCCCAGACAGGGTTGGGCAATGAGCAGTTCTTC.